The clone carrying this T cell receptor (beta chain) was found once. Germline CDR1 reads SEHNR; CDR2 reads FQNEAQ (reference sequence). The CDR3 runs 17 residues. V lost 4 bases, J lost 2 bases, and 13 bases stayed unmatched. This sample is part of a study of T cell responses to AZD1222 COVID-19 vaccine. Data came from immunoSEQ multiplex PCR; TCRdb stores just in-frame clones and leaves some out. Of about 130,000 clones listed, 94% were seen once; the top ten hold under 7.5%. The clonotype was recovered from an adult in good health. The V call is TRBV7-9, the J call TRBJ1-1, with 7 nucleotides matching TRBD1. The sample here was peripheral blood, taken on day 0 of AZD1222 vaccination. This CDR3 is CASSSGAGGQKNTEAFF. CDR3 DNA sequence: TGTGCCAGCAGCTCAGGGGCGGGGGGACAGAAAAACACTGAAGCTTTCTTT. Combining the CDR3 with reference TRBV7-9 and TRBJ1-1 gives the whole variable domain DTGVSQNPRHKITKRGQNVTFRCDPISEHNRLYWYRQTLGQGPEFLTYFQNEAQLEKSRLLSDRFSAERPKGSFSTLEIQRTEQGDSAMYLCASSSGAGGQKNTEAFFGQGTRLTVV.